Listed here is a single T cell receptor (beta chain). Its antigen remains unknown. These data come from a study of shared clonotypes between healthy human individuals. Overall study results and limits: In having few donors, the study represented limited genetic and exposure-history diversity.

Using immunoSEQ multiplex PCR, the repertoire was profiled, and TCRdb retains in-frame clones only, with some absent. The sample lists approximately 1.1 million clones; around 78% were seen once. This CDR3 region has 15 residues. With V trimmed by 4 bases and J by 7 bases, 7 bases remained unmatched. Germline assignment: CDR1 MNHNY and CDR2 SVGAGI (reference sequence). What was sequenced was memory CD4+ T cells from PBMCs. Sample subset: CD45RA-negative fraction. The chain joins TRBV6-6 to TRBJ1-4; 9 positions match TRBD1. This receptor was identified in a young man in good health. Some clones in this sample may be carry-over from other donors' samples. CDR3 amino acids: CASSWGQGGFEKLFF. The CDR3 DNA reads TGTGCCAGCAGTTGGGGACAGGGCGGGTTTGAAAAACTGTTTTTT.